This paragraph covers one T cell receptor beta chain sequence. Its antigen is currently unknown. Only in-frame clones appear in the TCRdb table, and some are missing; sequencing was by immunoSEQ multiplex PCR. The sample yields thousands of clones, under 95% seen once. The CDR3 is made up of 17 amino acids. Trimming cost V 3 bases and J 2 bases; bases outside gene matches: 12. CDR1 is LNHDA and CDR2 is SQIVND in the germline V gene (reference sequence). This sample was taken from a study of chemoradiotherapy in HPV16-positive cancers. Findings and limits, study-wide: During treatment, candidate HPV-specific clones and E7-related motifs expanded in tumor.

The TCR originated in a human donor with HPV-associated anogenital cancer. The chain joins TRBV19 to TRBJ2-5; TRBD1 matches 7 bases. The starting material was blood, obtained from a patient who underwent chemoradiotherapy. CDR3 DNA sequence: TGTGCCAGTAGTATCCGGTTTTGGGGGACAGCACAAGAGACCCAGTACTTC. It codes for CASSIRFWGTAQETQYF.